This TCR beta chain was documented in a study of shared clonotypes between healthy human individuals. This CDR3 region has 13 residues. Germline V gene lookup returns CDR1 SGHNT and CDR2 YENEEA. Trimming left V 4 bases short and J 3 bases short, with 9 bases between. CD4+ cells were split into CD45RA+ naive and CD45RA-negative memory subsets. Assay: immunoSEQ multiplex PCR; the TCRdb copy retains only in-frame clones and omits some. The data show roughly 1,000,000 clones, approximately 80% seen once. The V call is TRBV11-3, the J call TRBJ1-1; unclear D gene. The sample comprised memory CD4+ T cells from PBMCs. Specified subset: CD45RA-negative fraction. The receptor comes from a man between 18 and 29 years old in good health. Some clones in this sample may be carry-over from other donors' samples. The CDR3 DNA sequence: TGTGCCAGCAGCTCCTTAAGGTACACTGAAGCTTTCTTT. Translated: CASSSLRYTEAFF.